Listed here is a single TCR beta chain. Its antigen remains unidentified. This entry is derived from a study of monozygotic twins with inflammatory bowel disease. Germline V gives CDR1 LNHNV, CDR2 YYDKDF (reference sequence). The CDR3 totals 16 residues. With the 5' RACE reads reprocessed, TCRdb shows one record per CDR3 protein and no DNA. This sample's clone table lists just under 45,000 distinct CDR3 sequences. Points from the study as a whole: Limited power may explain why concordant and discordant twins showed no difference in repertoire similarity.

Sequencing was done on a sample of blood. The J gene is TRBJ2-7, the V gene TRBV15; the D call of TRBD1 rests on TCRdb alone, since no DNA is present to check it. The clonotype originates from a human donor with ulcerative colitis or Crohn's disease, or a healthy co-twin of an affected twin (not recorded which). CDR3 protein: CATSSPSILNSYEQYF.